This TCR beta chain stems from a study of shared clonotypes between healthy human individuals. As defined, naive CD8 cells were CD45RO-negative and positively selected for CCR7, with terminally differentiated effector memory CD45RA+ cells excluded. Profiling relied on immunoSEQ multiplex PCR, and the TCRdb table lists in-frame clones only, not all of them. The data show some 630,000 clones, approximately 96% seen once. The length of the CDR3 is 15 residues. Trimming cost V 5 bases and J 8 bases; bases outside gene matches: 5. The germline CDR1 and CDR2 sequences are SEHNR and FQNEAQ (reference sequence).

The genes are TRBV7-9 and TRBJ2-1, with TRBD2 matching over 14 bases. This clonotype originated in a woman in her twenties or thirties in good health. Sequenced sample: naive CD8+ T cells sorted from blood. This CDR3 is CASSPGTSGSYEQFF. DNA for the CDR3: TGTGCCAGCAGCCCCGGGACTAGCGGGAGTTATGAGCAGTTCTTC. The variable domain in full, with the rest retrieved from reference TRBV7-9 and TRBJ2-1, is DTGVSQNPRHKITKRGQNVTFRCDPISEHNRLYWYRQTLGQGPEFLTYFQNEAQLEKSRLLSDRFSAERPKGSFSTLEIQRTEQGDSAMYLCASSPGTSGSYEQFFGPGTRLTVL.